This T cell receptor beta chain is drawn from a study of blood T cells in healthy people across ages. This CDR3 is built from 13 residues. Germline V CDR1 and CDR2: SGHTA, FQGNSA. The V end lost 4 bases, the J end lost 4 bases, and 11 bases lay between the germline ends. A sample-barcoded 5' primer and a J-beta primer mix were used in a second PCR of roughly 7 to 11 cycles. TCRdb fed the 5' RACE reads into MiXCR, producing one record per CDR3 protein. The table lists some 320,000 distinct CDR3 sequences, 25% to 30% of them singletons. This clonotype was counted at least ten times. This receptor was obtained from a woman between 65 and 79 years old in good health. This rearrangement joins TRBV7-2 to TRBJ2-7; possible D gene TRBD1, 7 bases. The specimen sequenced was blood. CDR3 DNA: TGTGCCAGCAGCTCCAGGGGGGCGTACGAGCAGTACTTC. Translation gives CASSSRGAYEQYF.